A single TCR beta chain is shown here with its context. Its antigen is not known. V shed 10 bases and J shed 5 bases, with 20 bases lying between them. Germline V gene sequence: CDR1 MDHEN, CDR2 SYDVKM. CDR3 length equals 14 residues. The data were taken from a study of shared clonotypes between healthy human individuals. Study-wide points: Generation probabilities were higher for clonotypes shared across all four sorted-subset donors than for unshared ones. Naive subsets typically showed greater estimated richness than memory subsets.

Only Caucasian adults living in Nashville, Tennessee served as donors. CD4+ cells yielded CD45RA+ naive and CD45RA-negative memory subsets. Profiling relied on immunoSEQ multiplex PCR, and the TCRdb table lists in-frame clones only, not all of them. The sample has 980,000 or so clones, about three quarters seen once; the top ten hold roughly 1.5%. The J gene is TRBJ1-1, the V gene TRBV28; D not resolved. This TCR derives from a man aged 18 to 29 in good health. The sample taken for sequencing was memory CD4+ T cells sorted from blood. The subset was: CD45RA-negative fraction. This CDR3 reads CATEKGMGGTEAFF. CDR3 nucleotides: TGTGCCACCGAAAAAGGCATGGGTGGGACTGAAGCTTTCTTT.